The clone carrying this T cell receptor (beta chain) was seen only once. Its antigen is not identified. These data are taken from a study of CD8 T cells in Susac syndrome. At the level of the study: The Susac syndrome patients were therapy-naive, on corticosteroids, or on intravenous immunoglobulin alone at blood draw.

Study-wide points: Around 16 Susac-specific public clones were found in total CD8+ repertoires and about 5 in CD8+ TEMRA repertoires.

The V gene's germline CDR1 is SGDLS and CDR2 YYNGEE. Trimming stripped 4 bases from V and 7 bases from J, with 20 bases between. The CDR3 runs 16 residues. An input of about 0.5 to 1 ug of RNA was subjected to reverse transcription using random hexamers. A multiplex approach, immunoSEQ multiplex PCR, amplified TCR beta CDR3 across 54 Vbeta and 13 Jbeta. Each CDR3 protein is one row after TCRdb ran MiXCR on the immunoSEQ multiplex PCR reads. The table shows more than 100,000 distinct CDR3 sequences, with just under 95% occurring only once. From blood CD8+ and CD4+ T cells, TCR beta sequences were generated.

This sequence was found in a human donor with Susac syndrome. Sequenced sample: CD8+ T cells from PBMCs. The gene calls are TRBV9 and TRBJ2-2; D call uncertain. CDR3 amino acids: CASSSLDGFSFGELFF. The CDR3 region has the DNA TGTGCCAGCAGCTCCCTGGACGGCTTTTCTTTCGGGGAGCTGTTTTTT.